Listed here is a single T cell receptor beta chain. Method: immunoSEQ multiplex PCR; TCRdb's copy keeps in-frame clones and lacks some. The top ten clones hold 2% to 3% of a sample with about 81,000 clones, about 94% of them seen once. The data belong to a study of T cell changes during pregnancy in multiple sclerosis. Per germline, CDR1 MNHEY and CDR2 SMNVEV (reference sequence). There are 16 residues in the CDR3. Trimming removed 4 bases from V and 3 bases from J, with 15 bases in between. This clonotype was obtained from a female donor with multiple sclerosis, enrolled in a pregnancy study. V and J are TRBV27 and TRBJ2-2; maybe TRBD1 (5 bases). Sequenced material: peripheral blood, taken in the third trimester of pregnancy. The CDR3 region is CASSSLFDSYTGELFF. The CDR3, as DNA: TGTGCCAGCAGTTCCCTTTTCGACAGCTACACCGGGGAGCTGTTTTTT.